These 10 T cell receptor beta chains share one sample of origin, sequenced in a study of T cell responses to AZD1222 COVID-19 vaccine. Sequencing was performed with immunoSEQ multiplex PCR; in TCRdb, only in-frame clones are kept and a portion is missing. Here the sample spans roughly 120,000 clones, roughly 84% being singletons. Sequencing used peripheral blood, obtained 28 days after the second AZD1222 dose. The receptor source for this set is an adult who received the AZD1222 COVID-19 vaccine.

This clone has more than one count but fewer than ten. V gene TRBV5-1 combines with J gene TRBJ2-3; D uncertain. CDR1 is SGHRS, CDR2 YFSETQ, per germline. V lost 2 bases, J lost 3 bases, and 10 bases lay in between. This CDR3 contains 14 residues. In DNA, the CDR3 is TGCGCCAGCAGCTTAAGTGATTCAACAGATACGCAGTATTTT. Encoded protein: CASSLSDSTDTQYF.

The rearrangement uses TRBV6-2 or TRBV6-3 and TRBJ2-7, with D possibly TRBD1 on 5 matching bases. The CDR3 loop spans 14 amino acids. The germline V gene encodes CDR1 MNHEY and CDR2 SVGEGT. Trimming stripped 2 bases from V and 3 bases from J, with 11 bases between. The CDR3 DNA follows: TGTGCCAGCAGTTACGACAGCTTTCGCTACGAGCAGTACTTC. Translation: CASSYDSFRYEQYF.

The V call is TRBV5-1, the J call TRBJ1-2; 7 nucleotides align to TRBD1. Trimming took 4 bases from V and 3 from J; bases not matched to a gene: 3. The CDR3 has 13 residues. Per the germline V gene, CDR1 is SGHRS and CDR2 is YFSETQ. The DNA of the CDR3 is TGCGCCAGCAGCGAAGGGACAGACTATGGCTACACCTTC. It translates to CASSEGTDYGYTF.

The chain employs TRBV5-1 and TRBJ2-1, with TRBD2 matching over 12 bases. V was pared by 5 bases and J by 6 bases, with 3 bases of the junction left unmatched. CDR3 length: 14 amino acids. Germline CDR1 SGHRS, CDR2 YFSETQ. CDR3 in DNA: TGCGCCAGCAGGACTAGCGGGGGTGGCAATGAGCAGTTCTTC. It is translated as CASRTSGGGNEQFF. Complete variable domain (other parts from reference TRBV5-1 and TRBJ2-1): KAGVTQTPRYLIKTRGQQVTLSCSPISGHRSVSWYQQTPGQGLQFLFEYFSETQRNKGNFPGRFSGRQFSNSRSEMNVSTLELGDSALYLCASRTSGGGNEQFFGPGTRLTVL.

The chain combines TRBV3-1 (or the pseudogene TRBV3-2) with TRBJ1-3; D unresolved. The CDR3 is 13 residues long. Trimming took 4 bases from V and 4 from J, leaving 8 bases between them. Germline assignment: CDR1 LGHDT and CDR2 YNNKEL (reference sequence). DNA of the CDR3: TGTGCCAGCAGCCCCGGACCCGGAAACACCATATATTTT. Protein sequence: CASSPGPGNTIYF.

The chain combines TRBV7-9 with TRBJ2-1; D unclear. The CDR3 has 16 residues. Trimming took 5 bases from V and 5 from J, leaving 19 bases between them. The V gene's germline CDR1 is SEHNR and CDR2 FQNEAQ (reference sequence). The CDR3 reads CASSPSYGSPHNEQFF. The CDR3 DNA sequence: TGTGCCAGCAGCCCCAGTTATGGCAGCCCCCACAATGAGCAGTTCTTC.

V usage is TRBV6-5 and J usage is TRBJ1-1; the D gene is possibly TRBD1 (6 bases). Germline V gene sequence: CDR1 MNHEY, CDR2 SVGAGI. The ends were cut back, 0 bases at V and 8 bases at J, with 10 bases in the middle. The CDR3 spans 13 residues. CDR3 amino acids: CASSYSRGDEAFF. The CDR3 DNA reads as TGTGCCAGCAGTTACTCGAGGGGGGACGAAGCTTTCTTT.

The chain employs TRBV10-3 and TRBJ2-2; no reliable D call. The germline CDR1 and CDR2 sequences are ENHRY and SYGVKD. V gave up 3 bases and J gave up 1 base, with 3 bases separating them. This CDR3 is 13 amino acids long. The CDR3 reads CAISERNTGELFF. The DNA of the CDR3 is TGTGCCATCAGTGAACGGAACACCGGGGAGCTGTTTTTT.

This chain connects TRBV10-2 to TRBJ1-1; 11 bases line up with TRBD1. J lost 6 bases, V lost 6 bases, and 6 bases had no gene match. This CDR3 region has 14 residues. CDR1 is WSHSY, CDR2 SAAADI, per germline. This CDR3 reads CASSAGQGEAEAFF. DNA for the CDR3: TGCGCCAGCAGCGCGGGACAGGGGGAGGCTGAAGCTTTCTTT.

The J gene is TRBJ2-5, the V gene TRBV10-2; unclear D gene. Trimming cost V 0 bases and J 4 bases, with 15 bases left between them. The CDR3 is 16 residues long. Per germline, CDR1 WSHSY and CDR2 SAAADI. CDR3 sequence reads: CASSESPRSFRETQYF. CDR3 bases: TGCGCCAGCAGTGAGTCTCCCAGAAGTTTTCGAGAGACCCAGTACTTC.